These 5 T cell receptor beta chains came from one sample sequenced in a study of T cell repertoires in aging, cancer and after chemotherapy. Amplification of TCR beta used genomic DNA extracted from peripheral blood. Multiplex touch-down PCR with TRB-A/B primers amplified rearranged V-D-J TRB sequences. A single record per CDR3 protein comes from TCRdb applying MiXCR to the multiplex PCR reads. The data show more than 8,000 distinct CDR3 sequences, with 20% to 30% seen just once and 2.5% to 3% held by the top ten. Sequences were obtained from blood. All receptors come from a human donor with a blood cancer.

This clonotype is medium-sized by share. This rearrangement joins TRBV6-5 to TRBJ2-3, with 10 bases identical to TRBD2. V was pared by 5 bases and J by 12 bases, with 5 bases of the junction left unmatched. The CDR3 is 12 amino acids. CDR1 and CDR2 (germline): MNHEY, SVGAGI. The CDR3 sequence: CASSPSGGAQYF. DNA for the CDR3: TGTGCCAGCAGTCCCAGCGGGGGGGCCCAGTATTTT.

By proportion, this clonotype is medium-sized. The chain combines TRBV6-4 with TRBJ2-3; TRBD2 aligns across 8 bases. Unmatched junction bases numbered 0, after V lost 3 bases and J lost 1 base. This CDR3 has 14 residues. Germline-derived CDR1 and CDR2 are MRHNA and SNTAGT. The CDR3, as DNA: TGTGCCAGCAGTGAGCGGGGGGGCACAGATACGCAGTATTTT. Translation: CASSERGGTDTQYF.

This rearrangement joins TRBV20-1 to TRBJ1-4; D is perhaps TRBD1 (5 bases). Trimming removed 0 bases at V and 5 bases at J, with 13 bases between. CDR3 length: 15 amino acids. The germline V gene encodes CDR1 DFQATT and CDR2 SNEGSKA (reference sequence). The CDR3 spells CSARDLRQLNEKLFF. The CDR3 region has the DNA TGCAGTGCTAGAGATCTACGACAGTTAAATGAAAAACTGTTTTTT.

The chain uses TRBV10-3 and TRBJ2-7, with unresolved D. Trimming removed 3 bases at V and 5 bases at J, with 14 bases between. CDR1 is ENHRY, CDR2 SYGVKD, per germline. This CDR3 is 14 amino acids long. The DNA of the CDR3 is TGTGCCATCAGTGATGTAGACCGAGAAGACGAGCAGTACTTC. Translated: CAISDVDREDEQYF.

By sample fraction, this clonotype is medium-sized. The chain carries TRBV29-1 and TRBJ2-5; either TRBD1 or TRBD2 may fit D (5 bases each). The V gene lost 2 bases and the J gene lost 0 bases, with 16 bases spanning the gap. The CDR3 has 16 amino acids. CDR1 SQVTM and CDR2 ANQGSEA come from the germline V gene. The CDR3 here is CSVELGFRGYQETQYF. CDR3 DNA sequence: TGCAGCGTTGAATTGGGCTTCCGGGGCTACCAAGAGACCCAGTACTTC.